This paragraph reports one T cell receptor beta chain. Its antigen is undetermined. This sample stems from a study of T cells expressing NK-cell markers. Whole-study results and caveats: In 5 to 7 donors, dominant CD3+CD56+NKG2C+ clones formed roughly 1.0-7.5% of CD8+ cells. Where several donors were concerned, these clonotypes also led the CD3+CD56-NKG2C+ fraction. Specificity for HCMV among expanded NKG2C+ T cell clones was not established.

The authors generated TCR beta cDNA through 5'RACE template switching with UMIs. TCRdb re-analyzed the 5' RACE reads; it lists each CDR3 protein once, without DNA. The sample includes more than 400,000 distinct CDR3 sequences. From germline, CDR1 is SEHNR and CDR2 FQNEAQ (reference sequence). This CDR3 spans 12 amino acids. Input material: blood T cells: a sorted CD56 or NKG2C T cell subset, CD4+ or CD8+ T cells, or bulk PBMC T cells (not recorded which). This TCR was sampled from a woman between 18 and 69 years old in good health. This chain links TRBV7-9 with TRBJ1-5; TCRdb names TRBD1, which stays unverified in the absence of DNA. CDR3 amino acids: CASSPGFQPQHF.